The next 28 T cell receptor beta chains were all read from a single sample in a study of T cells in Graves' hyperthyroidism and ophthalmopathy (dated by TCRdb to the late 2010s). Libraries were made using multiplex PCR. The instrument given in TCRdb is Illumina HiSeq 2000. Amplification of TCR beta CDR3 regions was carried out from RNA transcripts. The TCR CDR3 was subjected to a first round of RT-PCR using the HTBI primer set and the Qiagen OneStep RT-PCR kit. TCRdb itself trimmed the public reads at Q25 with fastp, ran MiXCR and retained productive beta chains. Identical CDR3 protein sequences are pooled into one entry, listed with their most common genes and DNA. This sample holds some 560,000 distinct CDR3 sequences; around 16% were observed only once. Together, the top ten hold around 7.8% of the sample. The specimen sequenced was blood. The receptors come from a woman under 40 with Graves' hyperthyroidism.

A word on this clonotype: An end of the junction differs from the germline gene, which may be a read error. The CDR3 coding sequence is TGTGCTAGCAGCTTACTAGGGGTTAAAGAGACCCAGTACTTC. Translated, it gives CASSLLGVKETQYF. The genes are TRBV7-7 and TRBJ2-5, with D perhaps being TRBD1 or TRBD2 (5 bases each). The CDR3 has 14 residues. Germline CDR1 reads SSHAT; CDR2 reads FNYEAQ (reference sequence).

This chain uses TRBV29-1 with TRBJ1-6, with D perhaps TRBD1 (5 bases). V was cut by 7 bases and J by 10 bases, with 20 bases left in between. Per the germline V gene, CDR1 is SQVTM and CDR2 is ANQGSEA. The CDR3 loop spans 14 amino acids. CDR3 in DNA: TGCAGCGCAAGTGTGGGGGATAATAGGTCACCCCTCCACTTT. Translation: CSASVGDNRSPLHF.

This clonotype was seen ten or more times. The chain has TRBV6-1 and TRBJ1-4, with D maybe TRBD1 (5 bases). From germline, CDR1 is MNHNS and CDR2 SASEGT. There are 15 residues in the CDR3. V was pared by 7 bases and J by 0 bases, with 12 bases between. CDR3 sequence: CASTGGDATNEKLFF. The CDR3 nucleotides are TGTGCCAGCACTGGCGGGGACGCAACTAATGAAAAACTGTTTTTT.

The chain has TRBV25-1 and TRBJ2-3; 10 bases map to TRBD2. This CDR3 spans 15 amino acids. Germline CDR1 reads MGHDK; CDR2 reads SYGVNS. V shed 3 bases, J shed 4 bases, and the junction held 4 bases outside the gene matches. This CDR3 reads CASSEPSGRSDTQYF. The CDR3 coding sequence is TGTGCCAGCAGTGAGCCTAGCGGGAGATCAGATACGCAGTATTTT.

This clonotype was detected many times. Here the CDR3 DNA reads TGTGCCAGCAGTTTAGGACAGGGGGTCGTTCAGCCCCAGCATTTT. Amino acids: CASSLGQGVVQPQHF. This sequence joins TRBV28 and TRBJ1-5, with 10 bases aligning to TRBD1. The junction had 4 bases not matched to a gene; V was cut back by 2 bases and J by 6 bases. The CDR3 runs to 15 residues. Per germline, CDR1 MDHEN and CDR2 SYDVKM.

J is TRBJ2-2 and V is TRBV27; possible D gene TRBD2, 5 bases. The germline gives CDR1 MNHEY, CDR2 SMNVEV (reference sequence). V was shortened by 7 bases and J by 8 bases, with 17 bases between the two germline ends. The CDR3 is 14 amino acids. The CDR3 protein is CASKADPGGGELFF. The CDR3 DNA reads TGTGCCAGCAAGGCGGATCCCGGCGGGGGGGAGCTGTTTTTT.

This clonotype was observed a few times. The V gene is TRBV11-2, the J gene TRBJ1-1; D unresolved. Germline CDR1 SGHAT, CDR2 FQNNGV. Trimming stripped 7 bases from V and 1 base from J, with 7 bases between. CDR3 size: 12 residues. The CDR3 sequence is CASIGWNTEAFF. The CDR3 region has the DNA TGTGCCAGCATCGGGTGGAACACTGAAGCTTTCTTT.

The rearrangement links TRBV4-2 to TRBJ2-3, with TRBD1 as a possible D gene (6 bases). Trimming took off 5 bases at V and 2 bases at J, with 17 bases between the two ends. The germline CDR1 and CDR2 sequences are LGHNA and YNFKEQ. The CDR3 length is 16 residues. CDR3 protein: CASSKKLQGYTDTQYF. The DNA for the CDR3 is TGTGCCAGCAGCAAAAAATTACAGGGTTACACAGATACGCAGTATTTT.

This chain connects TRBV11-3 to TRBJ2-2; D remains ambiguous. The CDR3 contains 18 residues. V was clipped by 1 base and J by 1 base, with 16 bases between them. Germline-derived CDR1 and CDR2 are SGHNT and YENEEA. The CDR3 region has the DNA TGTGCCAGCAGCTTAGTTCGTGGGTCACCTAGGAACACCGGGGAGCTGTTTTTT. As protein: CASSLVRGSPRNTGELFF.

This clonotype was seen a few times. The CDR3 DNA reads as TGTGCCAGCAGCTTAGCCAGTACTAGCGGACACAATGAGCAGTTCTTC. This encodes CASSLASTSGHNEQFF. The rearrangement links TRBV11-3 to TRBJ2-1; 8 positions match TRBD2. The CDR3 has 16 amino acids. Unmatched junction bases numbered 7, after V lost 1 base and J lost 5 bases. CDR1 is SGHNT and CDR2 is YENEEA in the germline V gene.

This clonotype has just a few counts. The genes are TRBV6-1 and TRBJ2-1, with 9 bases that match TRBD1. Germline CDR1 and CDR2: MNHNS and SASEGT. CDR3 length equals 14 residues. Trimming removed 3 bases from V and 5 bases from J; junction bases left unmatched: 2. The CDR3 sequence: CASSDWDRDNEQFF. The CDR3 DNA is TGTGCCAGCAGTGACTGGGACAGGGACAATGAGCAGTTCTTC.

This clonotype was detected many times. The chain has TRBV12-3 or TRBV12-4 and TRBJ2-7; 7 nucleotides align to TRBD2. The V gene end was trimmed by 6 bases and the J gene end by 0 bases; junction bases not matched to a gene: 11. The CDR3 totals 16 residues. This CDR3 reads CASSPTRGTISYEQYF. CDR3 DNA sequence: TGTGCCAGCAGCCCCACTCGGGGGACTATCTCCTACGAGCAGTACTTC.

At least ten counts were recorded for this clonotype. The chain is built from TRBV7-2 and TRBJ1-1; no firm D call. The CDR3 has 15 amino acids. Germline assignment: CDR1 SGHTA and CDR2 FQGNSA. V lost 7 bases and J lost 6, with 21 bases in between. The CDR3 spells CASTESRAAAAEAFF. The DNA of the CDR3 is TGTGCCAGCACCGAGTCGAGGGCCGCGGCCGCTGAAGCTTTCTTT.

Ten or more counts support this clonotype. The CDR3 DNA follows: TGTGCCAGCAGCGATACAGGTACCCTAGGGTATGGCTACACCTTC. Translated, it gives CASSDTGTLGYGYTF. The V call is TRBV9, the J call TRBJ1-2, with D possibly being TRBD1 (5 bases). The CDR3 is made up of 15 amino acids. CDR1 and CDR2 from the germline V gene are SGDLS and YYNGEE. Between the trimmed V and J ends, which lost 3 bases and 5 bases, there was a span of 17 bases.

This clonotype was counted ten times or more. At one of its ends the junction is not consistent with the germline gene, which may arise from a read error. The CDR3 region is CASSEDRVMTYEQYF. DNA for the CDR3: TGTGCCAGCAGCGAAGACAGGGTGATGACCTACGAGCAGTACTTC. The J gene is TRBJ2-7, the V gene TRBV2; 7 nucleotides match TRBD1. The CDR3 length is 15 residues. CDR1 SNHLY and CDR2 FYNNEI come from the germline V gene.

This clonotype appeared many times. The rearrangement joins TRBV5-1 to TRBJ2-5; D is unclear. The length of the CDR3 is 12 residues. Germline V gene lookup returns CDR1 SGHRS and CDR2 YFSETQ. The V end was cut by 0 bases, the J end by 13 bases, with 13 bases between. The CDR3 DNA sequence: TGCGCCAGCAGCTTGGATGAGATCGTACTGTACTTC. It specifies CASSLDEIVLYF.

Ten or more counts support this clonotype. The J gene is TRBJ1-1, the V gene TRBV6-1; 10 nucleotides line up with TRBD1. The CDR3 sequence is 13 residues long. CDR1 and CDR2 from the germline V gene are MNHNS and SASEGT. J lost 4 bases, V lost 9 bases, and 5 bases had no gene match. This chain's CDR3 is CASDRGLGTEAFF. The CDR3 region has the DNA TGTGCCAGTGACAGGGGGCTCGGCACTGAAGCTTTCTTT.

In the case of this clonotype: This clone may be a read error of a much larger clone one base away. The chain couples TRBV10-1 to TRBJ2-7; D possibly corresponds to TRBD2 (7 bases). V was pared by 0 bases and J by 5 bases, with 17 bases between. From germline, CDR1 is WNHNN and CDR2 SYGVQD (reference sequence). The CDR3 runs 16 residues. CDR3 sequence (DNA): TGCGCCAGCAGTGAGTCGGGGGGGGCGGGGTCGAACGAGCAGTACTTC. Encoded protein: CASSESGGAGSNEQYF.

This clonotype was seen ten or more times. The rearrangement joins TRBV7-8 to TRBJ1-6; TRBD1 is a possible D gene (5 bases). Germline V gene lookup returns CDR1 SGHVS and CDR2 FQNEAQ. V lost 5 bases and J lost 1, with 12 bases in between. The CDR3 is 16 amino acids. The CDR3 sequence is CASSLQGGSYNSPLHF. In nucleotides, the CDR3 is TGTGCCAGCAGCCTCCAGGGCGGTTCCTATAATTCACCCCTCCACTTT.

The chain uses TRBV9 and TRBJ2-5; the D gene could be TRBD1 or TRBD2 (6 bases each). The V gene lost 0 bases and the J gene lost 0 bases, with 21 bases spanning the gap. This CDR3 is built from 19 residues. Germline CDR1 and CDR2: SGDLS and YYNGEE. CDR3 amino acids: CASSVDGGHVASDQETQYF. The DNA for the CDR3 is TGTGCCAGCAGCGTAGATGGGGGGCACGTGGCTAGTGACCAAGAGACCCAGTACTTC.

This clonotype was counted ten times or more. The gene calls are TRBV30 and TRBJ2-5; weak D call: TRBD1 (6 bases). This CDR3 region has 13 residues. Trimming pared 2 bases from V and 2 bases from J, leaving 9 bases between. Per germline, CDR1 GTSNPN and CDR2 SVGIG (reference sequence). The CDR3 spells CAWSSRGQETQYF. CDR3 bases: TGTGCCTGGAGTTCGAGGGGGCAAGAGACCCAGTACTTC. Drawing the rest from reference TRBV30 and TRBJ2-5, the complete variable domain is SQTIHQWPATLVQPVGSPLSLECTVEGTSNPNLYWYRQAAGRGLQLLFYSVGIGQISSEVPQNLSASRPQDRQFILSSKKLLLSDSGFYLCAWSSRGQETQYFGPGTRLLVL.

Concerning this clonotype itself: The junction and the germline gene differ at one end; a read error may be behind it. V usage is TRBV7-7 and J usage is TRBJ2-2, with D tentatively TRBD1 or TRBD2 (5 bases each). CDR1 SSHAT and CDR2 FNYEAQ come from the germline V gene (reference sequence). This CDR3 region has 17 residues. This CDR3 reads CASSLIGATTGTGELFF. CDR3 nucleotides: TGTGCTAGCAGCTTAATAGGGGCGACTACTGGCACCGGGGAGCTGTTTTTT. Using reference TRBV7-7 and TRBJ2-2 for the parts outside the CDR3, the full variable domain is GAGVSQSPRYKVTKRGQDVTLRCDPISSHATLYWYQQALGQGPEFLTYFNYEAQPDKSGLPSDRFSAERPEGSISTLTIQRTEQRDSAMYRCASSLIGATTGTGELFFGEGSRLTVL.

The chain joins TRBV12-3 or TRBV12-4 to TRBJ2-3; D unclear. V gave up 6 bases and J gave up 1 base, with 8 bases separating them. The CDR3 runs 13 residues. Here the CDR3 DNA reads TGTGCCAGCAGACCTCCCGGCACAGATACGCAGTATTTT. This encodes CASRPPGTDTQYF.

This clonotype was seen a few times. The chain uses TRBV19 and TRBJ2-2; 8 bases line up with TRBD1. CDR1 is LNHDA, CDR2 SQIVND, per germline (reference sequence). Trimming took 8 bases from V and 7 from J; bases not matched to a gene: 6. CDR3 length: 13 residues. The CDR3 DNA sequence: TGTGCCAGTGCCAGGGGGCAGAACGGGGAGCTGTTTTTT. Translated: CASARGQNGELFF.

This clonotype was recorded many times. The chain joins TRBV20-1 to TRBJ1-2; maybe TRBD1 (5 bases). There are 12 residues in the CDR3. The germline V and J ends were trimmed by 6 bases and 2 bases, with 10 bases remaining between them. Per the germline V gene, CDR1 is DFQATT and CDR2 is SNEGSKA (reference sequence). DNA of the CDR3: TGCAGTGCCGCCCGGGACAACTATGGCTACACCTTC. Amino acids: CSAARDNYGYTF.

This clonotype was recorded at least ten times. The chain couples TRBV3-1 to TRBJ1-1; a weak D match, TRBD1 (6 bases). The V and J ends lost 4 bases and 8 bases respectively, with 14 bases between them. The CDR3 is 13 amino acids. The germline V gene has CDR1 LGHDT and CDR2 YNNKEL (reference sequence). In nucleotides, the CDR3 is TGTGCCAGCAGCCCAGGACCGGGGGCAGAAGCTTTCTTT. It specifies CASSPGPGAEAFF.

This clonotype was seen ten or more times. This chain links TRBV29-1 with TRBJ2-5; unclear D gene. This CDR3 is 13 amino acids long. Germline-derived CDR1 and CDR2 are SQVTM and ANQGSEA. V was shortened by 0 bases and J by 10 bases, with 15 bases between the two germline ends. The CDR3 loop is CSVEDRLGFGQYF. CDR3 nucleotides: TGCAGCGTTGAAGATCGTTTGGGGTTCGGCCAGTACTTC.

This clonotype was counted ten times or more. The chain recombines TRBV20-1 with TRBJ2-1, with TRBD2 matching 13 bases. The CDR3 sequence is 16 residues long. Germline-derived CDR1 and CDR2 are DFQATT and SNEGSKA (reference sequence). Trimming removed 3 bases from V and 10 bases from J; junction bases left unmatched: 12. The CDR3 loop is CSASLDWTSGRVEQFF. CDR3 bases: TGCAGTGCTAGCCTCGACTGGACTAGCGGGAGAGTCGAGCAGTTCTTC.